The 31 T cell receptor beta chains listed next were all sequenced from one sample in a study of PD-1 and CTLA-4 blockade in melanoma (dated by TCRdb to about 2021). The protocol used for the library was the immunoSEQ multiplex PCR assay. TCRdb re-hosts the immuneACCESS table, in-frame sequences only. Its copies lack some clones; in the studies checked, an unresolved V gene accounts for under half of them, and the cause for the rest is not known. The sample table lists roughly 30,000 clones, roughly nine tenths of them with a count of one. The top ten clones comprise approximately 6.4% of the sample. Sequenced material: CD8+ T cells from peripheral blood, taken from a patient given anti-PD-1 treatment. The receptors originated from a human donor with melanoma.

The chain links TRBV29-1 to TRBJ2-1; D gene unclear. Germline V lookup: CDR1 SQVTM, CDR2 ANQGSEA. The CDR3 extends over 11 amino acids. Trimming removed 3 bases from V and 5 bases from J, with 5 bases in between. Here the CDR3 DNA reads TGCAGCGTTGACGAGAACAATGAGCAGTTCTTC. Its translation: CSVDENNEQFF.

V is TRBV28 and J is TRBJ2-4; D remains ambiguous. V dropped 4 bases and J dropped 3 bases, with 16 bases sitting between them. CDR1 is MDHEN, CDR2 SYDVKM, per germline. The CDR3 loop spans 16 amino acids. The CDR3 loop reads CASSSPLRRLKNIQYF. The DNA for the CDR3 is TGTGCCAGCAGTTCCCCCCTCCGCAGGCTCAAAAACATTCAGTACTTC. The full variable domain, its missing parts supplied by reference TRBV28 and TRBJ2-4, is DVKVTQSSRYLVKRTGEKVFLECVQDMDHENMFWYRQDPGLGLRLIYFSYDVKMKEKGDIPEGYSVSREKKERFSLILESASTNQTSMYLCASSSPLRRLKNIQYFGAGTRLSVL.

This sequence joins TRBV4-2 and TRBJ2-1; D possibly corresponds to TRBD2 (7 bases). Germline lookup yields CDR1 LGHNA and CDR2 YNFKEQ. V was cut by 4 bases and J by 8 bases, with 15 bases left in between. CDR3 size: 14 residues. Here the CDR3 reads CASSRGGGFDEQFF. CDR3 sequence (DNA): TGTGCCAGCAGCCGAGGGGGGGGTTTCGATGAGCAGTTCTTC.

This chain joins TRBV27 and TRBJ1-1; the match to TRBD1 covers 7 bases. V shed 9 bases, J shed 6 bases, and the junction held 4 bases outside the gene matches. The V gene's germline CDR1 is MNHEY and CDR2 SMNVEV (reference sequence). The CDR3 is 11 amino acids. The CDR3: CASRQGPEAFF. The CDR3 DNA reads as TGTGCCAGTAGACAGGGCCCTGAAGCTTTCTTT.

V and J are TRBV19 and TRBJ1-5, with 7 bases aligning to TRBD1. This CDR3 has 16 amino acids. J gave up 7 bases and V 5 bases, and 14 bases lay outside the gene matches. Germline loops: CDR1 LNHDA, CDR2 SQIVND (reference sequence). The CDR3 loop reads CASSPSGTELGQPQHF. The CDR3, as DNA: TGTGCCAGTAGTCCCTCGGGGACAGAGCTTGGGCAGCCCCAGCATTTT.

The V gene is TRBV7-6, the J gene TRBJ2-7; a weak D match, TRBD2 (6 bases). The CDR3 runs to 13 residues. The germline gives CDR1 SGHVS, CDR2 FNYEAQ. V lost 5 bases to trimming and J lost 6 bases, with 14 bases between them. The CDR3 loop is CASSPAGRLEQYF. The CDR3 DNA sequence: TGTGCCAGCAGCCCGGCGGGGCGACTCGAGCAGTACTTC.

This chain connects TRBV6-5 to TRBJ1-6; D is unclear. The CDR3 has 13 amino acids. V lost 6 bases and J 7 bases, leaving 10 bases between the germline ends. Germline V CDR1 and CDR2: MNHEY, SVGAGI. The CDR3 loop reads CASSGLGNSPLHF. In DNA, the CDR3 is TGTGCCAGCAGCGGGTTGGGGAATTCACCCCTCCACTTT.

This chain connects TRBV14 to TRBJ1-2; D uncertain. Germline V gene data show CDR1 as SGHDN and CDR2 as FVKESK. The ends were cut back, 2 bases at V and 8 bases at J, with 18 bases in the middle. The CDR3 has 15 residues. CDR3: CASSQFSTGMMGYTF. The CDR3 DNA follows: TGTGCCAGCAGCCAATTCAGCACCGGTATGATGGGCTACACCTTC.

The V and J genes are TRBV10-2 and TRBJ1-6; D gene unclear. This CDR3 is built from 11 residues. Germline lookup yields CDR1 WSHSY and CDR2 SAAADI. V was shortened by 2 bases and J by 13 bases, with 6 bases between the two germline ends. CDR3 sequence reads: CASSEGGPLHF. The CDR3, as DNA: TGCGCCAGCAGTGAGGGAGGGCCCCTCCACTTT.

This clone has a single count. The rearrangement links TRBV9 to TRBJ2-3; possibly TRBD1 or TRBD2 for D (5 bases each). CDR3 length: 15 amino acids. Trimming shortened V by 3 bases and J by 1 base, and 12 bases separated the two germline ends. Germline assignment: CDR1 SGDLS and CDR2 YYNGEE. CDR3 DNA sequence: TGTGCCAGCAGCGCCCCAGGGAGAGGCACAGATACGCAGTATTTT. This translates into CASSAPGRGTDTQYF.

The chain couples TRBV6-2 or TRBV6-3 to TRBJ1-1; the D is unclear. V lost 2 bases, J lost 1 base, and 11 bases lay in between. The germline gives CDR1 MNHEY, CDR2 SVGEGT. There are 15 residues in the CDR3. The CDR3 protein is CASSYRVQENTEAFF. The CDR3 DNA is TGTGCCAGCAGTTACCGCGTTCAGGAGAACACTGAAGCTTTCTTT.

V and J are TRBV15 and TRBJ2-7; 7 bases are a match to TRBD1. The CDR3 sequence is 13 residues long. Germline loops: CDR1 LNHNV, CDR2 YYDKDF (reference sequence). Losses at the gene ends were 3 bases for V and 1 base for J; bases not matched to a gene: 0. The CDR3 bases are TGTGCCACCAGCAGGACAGGGTCCTACGAGCAGTACTTC. It specifies CATSRTGSYEQYF.

The chain has TRBV25-1 and TRBJ2-7; 9 bases match TRBD1. The germline CDR1 and CDR2 sequences are MGHDK and SYGVNS. The CDR3 covers 16 residues. V lost 1 base and J lost 3; bases outside the gene matches: 7. DNA of the CDR3: TGTGCCAGCAGTGAATTAGGGACAGGGCTAATCTACGAGCAGTACTTC. Its translation is CASSELGTGLIYEQYF.

The V gene is TRBV6-6, the J gene TRBJ2-1; 10 nucleotides line up with TRBD2. The V gene's germline CDR1 is MNHNY and CDR2 SVGAGI (reference sequence). Germline trimming cut 2 bases from V and 2 bases from J; bases unmatched to any gene: 0. The CDR3 has 15 residues. CDR3 sequence: CASSYSGGAYNEQFF. CDR3 nucleotides: TGTGCCAGCAGTTACAGCGGGGGGGCCTACAATGAGCAGTTCTTC.

The V gene is TRBV7-2, the J gene TRBJ2-4; 7 bases fit TRBD1. Per the germline V gene, CDR1 is SGHTA and CDR2 is FQGNSA. The CDR3 is made up of 18 amino acids. Losses at the gene ends were 5 bases for V and 0 bases for J; bases not matched to a gene: 13. The DNA for the CDR3 is TGTGCCAGCAGCAAAAGGGACAGCCCTATACTAGCCAAAAACATTCAGTACTTC. Amino acids: CASSKRDSPILAKNIQYF.

This clone was observed once. The chain is built from TRBV6-5 and TRBJ2-3, with D perhaps TRBD1 (5 bases). From germline, CDR1 is MNHEY and CDR2 SVGAGI. This CDR3 has 16 amino acids. Trimming stripped 2 bases from V and 2 bases from J, with 14 bases between. CDR3 residues: CASSYTSWGPTDTQYF. DNA for the CDR3: TGTGCCAGCAGTTACACCTCGTGGGGCCCCACAGATACGCAGTATTTT.

The rearrangement joins TRBV5-6 to TRBJ2-7; possibly TRBD1 for D (5 bases). The V gene's germline CDR1 is SGHDT and CDR2 YYEEEE. The ends were cut back, 0 bases at V and 2 bases at J, with 9 bases in the middle. The CDR3 is 14 residues long. The CDR3 here is CASSLEGQPYEQYF. DNA of the CDR3: TGTGCCAGCAGCTTGGAGGGGCAGCCCTACGAGCAGTACTTC. The full variable domain, with the rest looked up from reference TRBV5-6 and TRBJ2-7, is DAGVTQSPTHLIKTRGQQVTLRCSPKSGHDTVSWYQQALGQGPQFIFQYYEEEERQRGNFPDRFSGHQFPNYSSELNVNALLLGDSALYLCASSLEGQPYEQYFGPGTRLTVT.

The rearrangement uses TRBV29-1 and TRBJ1-1; D uncertain. CDR1 SQVTM and CDR2 ANQGSEA come from the germline V gene. Trimming removed 2 bases at V and 3 bases at J, with 13 bases between. This CDR3 region has 14 residues. In nucleotides, the CDR3 is TGCAGCGTTGAATCTACACGGAGGGACACTGAAGCTTTCTTT. This codes for CSVESTRRDTEAFF.

The chain has TRBV11-2 and TRBJ1-1; D is undetermined. Germline CDR1 SGHAT, CDR2 FQNNGV. The CDR3 is made up of 13 amino acids. Trimming cost V 8 bases and J 1 base, with 11 bases left between them. As DNA, the CDR3 is TGTGCCAGCCACCCCGGAGGGAACACTGAAGCTTTCTTT. Its protein is CASHPGGNTEAFF.

V usage is TRBV7-7 and J usage is TRBJ2-2; D is perhaps TRBD2 (6 bases). Between the trimmed V and J ends, which lost 1 base and 1 base, there was a span of 7 bases. This CDR3 contains 15 residues. The germline V gene encodes CDR1 SSHAT and CDR2 FNYEAQ (reference sequence). Written as DNA, the CDR3 is TGTGCCAGCAGCTTAGAGGAGGGGAACACCGGGGAGCTGTTTTTT. Translated: CASSLEEGNTGELFF.

The rearrangement uses TRBV7-2 and TRBJ2-2; D is unresolved. Trimming stripped 5 bases from V and 4 bases from J, with 8 bases between. Germline V gene sequence: CDR1 SGHTA, CDR2 FQGNSA. The CDR3 loop spans 13 amino acids. CDR3 in DNA: TGTGCCAGCAGCCTGACCGCCACCGGGGAGCTGTTTTTT. It is translated as CASSLTATGELFF. Complete variable domain (other parts from reference TRBV7-2 and TRBJ2-2): GAGVSQSPSNKVTEKGKDVELRCDPISGHTALYWYRQSLGQGLEFLIYFQGNSAPDKSGLPSDRFSAERTGGSVSTLTIQRTQQEDSAVYLCASSLTATGELFFGEGSRLTVL.

This clone was detected once. V usage is TRBV5-5 and J usage is TRBJ1-6; no reliable D call. This CDR3 region has 15 residues. Germline lookup yields CDR1 SGHKS and CDR2 YYEKEE (reference sequence). V was cut by 4 bases and J by 8 bases, with 16 bases left in between. The chain's CDR3 is CASSPATSRDSPLHF. CDR3 nucleotides: TGTGCCAGCAGCCCCGCCACCTCACGGGATTCACCCCTCCACTTT.

This clone was recorded only once. V is TRBV6-1 and J is TRBJ1-2, with D possibly TRBD1 on 5 matching bases. V was clipped by 3 bases and J by 8 bases, with 16 bases between them. The CDR3 has 14 residues. Germline values: CDR1 MNHNS, CDR2 SASEGT. This chain's CDR3 is CASSEILPGDGYTF. In nucleotides, the CDR3 is TGTGCCAGCAGTGAGATTTTGCCCGGGGACGGCTACACCTTC.

V usage is TRBV7-6 and J usage is TRBJ1-1; D possibly corresponds to TRBD1 (5 bases). Germline V CDR1 and CDR2: SGHVS, FNYEAQ. Trimming took off 5 bases at V and 5 bases at J, with 12 bases between the two ends. The CDR3 spans 13 residues. The CDR3 protein is CASSPAGGTEAFF. CDR3 in DNA: TGTGCCAGCAGCCCGGCCGGGGGGACTGAAGCTTTCTTT.

DNA of the CDR3: TGTGCCAGCAGCCCGGGACTAGCGGGGAGGAATGAGCAGTTCTTC. Amino acids: CASSPGLAGRNEQFF. This chain joins TRBV7-6 and TRBJ2-1; TRBD2 matches at 13 bases. The CDR3 spans 15 residues. Trimming took 5 bases from V and 7 from J; bases not matched to a gene: 5. Per the germline V gene, CDR1 is SGHVS and CDR2 is FNYEAQ.

The chain employs TRBV28 and TRBJ2-3, with 9 bases aligning to TRBD1. The CDR3 runs 16 residues. Germline V gives CDR1 MDHEN, CDR2 SYDVKM. Trimming at V came to 5 bases and at J to 3 bases, leaving 9 bases not matched to a gene. CDR3 DNA: TGTGCCAGCAGTATGAACAGGGGGCGAGCAACAGATACGCAGTATTTT. This encodes CASSMNRGRATDTQYF.

Only one count was recorded for this clone. The chain uses TRBV7-7 and TRBJ2-1, with 13 bases lining up with TRBD2. V lost 6 bases and J lost 4; bases outside the gene matches: 9. This CDR3 contains 17 residues. The V gene's germline CDR1 is SSHAT and CDR2 FNYEAQ (reference sequence). The CDR3 reads CASSPGAGLAGYNEQFF. The CDR3 region has the DNA TGTGCCAGCAGTCCCGGGGCGGGACTAGCGGGGTACAATGAGCAGTTCTTC.

The chain joins TRBV29-1 to TRBJ1-2, with D possibly matching TRBD1 (5 bases). Trimming took 7 bases from V and 8 from J, leaving 17 bases between them. Germline assignment: CDR1 SQVTM and CDR2 ANQGSEA. CDR3 length: 12 amino acids. CDR3 amino acids: CSAPGPPRGYTF. The CDR3 region has the DNA TGCAGCGCCCCGGGACCACCGCGGGGCTACACCTTC.

This clone was detected a few times. This chain joins TRBV25-1 and TRBJ2-7; no reliable D call. Germline loops: CDR1 MGHDK, CDR2 SYGVNS. The CDR3 runs to 10 residues. Trimming removed 8 bases at V and 3 bases at J, with 5 bases between. The CDR3 region is CASGDYEQYF. CDR3 coding DNA: TGTGCCAGCGGAGACTACGAGCAGTACTTC.

The V gene is TRBV10-3, the J gene TRBJ2-5; tentatively, D is TRBD1 (5 bases). The germline gives CDR1 ENHRY, CDR2 SYGVKD. Trimming removed 4 bases at V and 4 bases at J, with 13 bases between. The CDR3 has 14 amino acids. The DNA of the CDR3 is TGTGCCATCAGTGGGGAAGGGGTCCGAGAGACCCAGTACTTC. It translates to CAISGEGVRETQYF.

V and J are TRBV12-3 or TRBV12-4 and TRBJ2-1; 8 nucleotides line up with TRBD2. Trimming cost V 8 bases and J 5 bases; bases outside gene matches: 2. The CDR3 is 12 amino acids. The CDR3 DNA sequence: TGTGCCAGCGGGCGGGGGGACAATGAGCAGTTCTTC. The encoded protein is CASGRGDNEQFF.